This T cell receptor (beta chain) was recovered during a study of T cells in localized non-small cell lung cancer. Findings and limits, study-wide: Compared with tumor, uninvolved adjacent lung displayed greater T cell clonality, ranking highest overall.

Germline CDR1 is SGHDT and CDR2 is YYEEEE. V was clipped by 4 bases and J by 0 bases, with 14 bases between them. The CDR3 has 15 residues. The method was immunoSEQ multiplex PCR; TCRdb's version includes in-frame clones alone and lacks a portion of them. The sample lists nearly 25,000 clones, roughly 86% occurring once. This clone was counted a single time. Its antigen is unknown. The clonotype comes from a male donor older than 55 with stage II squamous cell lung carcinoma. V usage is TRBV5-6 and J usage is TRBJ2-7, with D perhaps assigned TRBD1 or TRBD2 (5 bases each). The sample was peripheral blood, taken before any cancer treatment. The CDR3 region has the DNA TGTGCCAGCAGCCTCCGGGACGACCTCTCCTACGAGCAGTACTTC. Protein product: CASSLRDDLSYEQYF.